A selection of T cell receptor beta chains follows, all from one sample in a study of relationships among human T cell subsets. Each CDR3 protein gets one entry after TCRdb re-called the multiplex PCR reads with MiXCR. The repertoire holds more than 8,500 distinct CDR3 sequences, with around 59% as singletons. The sequencing sample was made of memory T cells sorted from blood. The receptors derive from a man aged 35-49 years in good health. Each CDR3 is given with its conserved first and last residue. The order of the fields is V gene, CDR3 length, D gene, clone size, J gene, CDR3 protein, CDR3 DNA. The D gene is left open where the match is weak. The listing skips clone size in some rows; elsewhere it reads once, few, many or a size class.

>TRBV4-1|17|TRBD2|NA|TRBJ2-7
CASSQGLAVTHSYEQYF
TGCGCCAGCAGCCAAGGACTAGCGGTAACCCACTCCTACGAGCAGTACTTC
>TRBV10-3|15|TRBD2|NA|TRBJ2-3
CAIKEPSGGLDTQYF
TGTGCCATCAAGGAACCTAGCGGGGGGCTAGATACGCAGTATTTT
>TRBV7-9|14|TRBD1|NA|TRBJ1-1
CASSFQGANTEAFF
TGTGCCAGCAGCTTCCAGGGGGCGAACACTGAAGCTTTCTTT
>TRBV12-3/TRBV12-4|14|NA|NA|TRBJ2-3
CASSFGRTTDTQYF
TGTGCCAGCAGTTTCGGCCGAACCACAGATACGCAGTATTTT
>TRBV29-1|13|TRBD1|few|TRBJ1-1
CSGRGQGNTEAFF
TGCAGCGGGAGGGGACAGGGGAACACTGAAGCTTTCTTT
>TRBV11-1|13|NA|medium-sized|TRBJ2-7
CASSLAASYEQYF
TGTGCCAGCAGCTTAGCGGCTTCCTACGAGCAGTACTTC
>TRBV4-2|15|TRBD2|NA|TRBJ2-7
CASSQTLAGAYEQYF
TGTGCCAGCAGCCAAACACTAGCGGGAGCCTACGAGCAGTACTTC
>TRBV12-3/TRBV12-4|16|TRBD2|few|TRBJ2-1
CASSPKGPTSIGEQFF
TGTGCCAGCAGTCCTAAGGGACCGACTAGCATCGGTGAGCAGTTCTTC
>TRBV7-9|16|NA|NA|TRBJ1-4
CASSTPARVYNEKLFF
TGTGCCAGCAGCACCCCCGCACGTGTATATAATGAAAAACTGTTTTTT
>TRBV30|17|NA|few|TRBJ1-2
CAWSVSLRSPANYGYTF
TGTGCCTGGAGTGTGTCCCTTCGGTCCCCAGCTAACTATGGCTACACCTTC
>TRBV23-1|16|NA|NA|TRBJ2-1
CASSQLWTEIYNEQFF
TGCGCCAGCAGTCAATTGTGGACAGAAATTTACAATGAGCAGTTCTTC